The 25 T cell receptor beta chains in this list originate from one sample, sequenced in a study of blood T cell repertoires in COVID-19. Produced via immunoSEQ multiplex PCR; TCRdb's table is partial and in-frame only. This sample has roughly 250,000 clones, with around 93% found just once. Sample: PBMCs or T cells enriched from blood (not recorded which). All receptors come from a human donor in a cohort exposed to, infected with or recovered from COVID-19 (not recorded which). The donor label of this sample is uncertain.

This chain joins TRBV5-1 and TRBJ2-7, with 7 bases fitting TRBD1. Germline values: CDR1 SGHRS, CDR2 YFSETQ. J was trimmed by 5 bases and V by 2 bases; bases with no gene match: 10. The CDR3 extends over 15 amino acids. CDR3 sequence: CASSFGQGVIDEQYF. The CDR3 DNA sequence: TGCGCCAGCAGCTTCGGCCAGGGGGTAATAGACGAGCAGTACTTC.

The gene calls are TRBV9 and TRBJ1-1, with a weak D call TRBD1 (5 bases). The CDR3 has 12 residues. Germline V gene lookup returns CDR1 SGDLS and CDR2 YYNGEE. With 7 bases removed from V and 7 bases from J, the gap between germline ends came to 14 bases. CDR3 sequence (DNA): TGTGCCAGCCAGTCAGGGTTCGGTGAAGCTTTCTTT. Translated, it gives CASQSGFGEAFF.

V and J are TRBV14 and TRBJ1-1; 10 bases map to TRBD1. The V gene end was trimmed by 4 bases and the J gene end by 1 base; junction bases not matched to a gene: 3. Germline CDR1 and CDR2: SGHDN and FVKESK. This CDR3 has 15 amino acids. The DNA for the CDR3 is TGTGCCAGCAGCCTCCGGACAGGGGGGAACACTGAAGCTTTCTTT. Its protein is CASSLRTGGNTEAFF.

This clone turned up a few times. In DNA, the CDR3 is TGCGCCAGCAGCCTCCCAGCGGGGGGGCGGAATGAGCAGTTCTTC. The encoded protein is CASSLPAGGRNEQFF. The chain uses TRBV5-1 and TRBJ2-1; 10 positions match TRBD2. Germline V CDR1 and CDR2: SGHRS, YFSETQ. Trimming removed 4 bases from V and 7 bases from J; junction bases left unmatched: 8. This CDR3 is 15 amino acids long.

The gene calls are TRBV9 and TRBJ1-2; 8 nucleotides agree with TRBD1. The V and J ends lost 3 bases and 2 bases, in that order; junction bases with no gene match: 6. The germline V gene encodes CDR1 SGDLS and CDR2 YYNGEE. The CDR3 consists of 15 residues. CDR3 loop: CASSASGGANYGYTF. CDR3 sequence (DNA): TGTGCCAGCAGCGCTTCAGGGGGCGCGAACTATGGCTACACCTTC.

This chain links TRBV9 with TRBJ2-3; 11 bases align to TRBD2. J gave up 3 bases and V 5 bases, and 8 bases lay outside the gene matches. The CDR3 contains 16 residues. Germline V gene lookup returns CDR1 SGDLS and CDR2 YYNGEE. As DNA, the CDR3 is TGTGCCAGCAGGGGTACTAGCGGGGGTACGACAGATACGCAGTATTTT. It codes for CASRGTSGGTTDTQYF.

V and J are TRBV19 and TRBJ1-2; D remains unclear. Germline lookup yields CDR1 LNHDA and CDR2 SQIVND (reference sequence). The CDR3 has 13 residues. V gave up 3 bases and J gave up 7 bases, with 12 bases separating them. The CDR3 region has the DNA TGTGCCAGTAGTATGGCTTCAGGAATTGGCTACACCTTC. It is translated as CASSMASGIGYTF.

This chain links TRBV18 with TRBJ2-2; 10 bases map to TRBD1. Trimming cost V 5 bases and J 4 bases; bases outside gene matches: 4. From germline, CDR1 is KGHSH and CDR2 LQKENI. The CDR3 runs 15 residues. CDR3 nucleotide sequence: TGTGCCAGCTCATCGACAGGGGGCGGCACCGGGGAGCTGTTTTTT. Amino acids: CASSSTGGGTGELFF.

In its sample, this clone was seen a few times. The chain recombines TRBV4-1 with TRBJ2-1; 7 bases agree with TRBD2. The trim removed 0 bases at V and 0 bases at J, leaving 11 bases unmatched. From germline, CDR1 is MGHRA and CDR2 YSYEKL. The CDR3 runs to 19 residues. This CDR3 reads CASSQDVGSGYSSYNEQFF. The CDR3 nucleotides read TGCGCCAGCAGCCAAGATGTCGGTAGCGGGTATAGCTCCTACAATGAGCAGTTCTTC.

As regards this clone: One end of the junction fails to match germline, which may point to a read error. The chain employs TRBV5-1 and TRBJ2-1; a weak D match, TRBD1 (6 bases). The CDR3 extends over 13 amino acids. CDR1 is SGHRS and CDR2 is YFSETQ in the germline V gene. In DNA, the CDR3 is TGCGCCAGCAGCTTGGTCTACACAGGGCTGCTGGTCTTC. Residues: CASSLVYTGLLVF. Full variable domain (rest looked up from reference TRBV5-1 and TRBJ2-1): KAGVTQTPRYLIKTRGQQVTLSCSPISGHRSVSWYQQTPGQGLQFLFEYFSETQRNKGNFPGRFSGRQFSNSRSEMNVSTLELGDSALYLCASSLVYTGLLVFGPGTRLTVL.

This chain links TRBV19 with TRBJ1-4; D gene uncertain. Germline values: CDR1 LNHDA, CDR2 SQIVND (reference sequence). Trimming took 3 bases from V and 8 from J, leaving 10 bases between them. The CDR3 consists of 13 residues. The CDR3 here is CASSIPQREKLFF. In DNA, the CDR3 is TGTGCCAGTAGTATCCCCCAACGGGAAAAACTGTTTTTT.

V gene TRBV24-1 combines with J gene TRBJ2-3, with 7 bases matching TRBD2. The CDR3 spans 15 residues. J lost 0 bases, V lost 9 bases, and 8 bases had no gene match. CDR1 is KGHDR and CDR2 is SFDVKD in the germline V gene. This chain's CDR3 is CATAVASGSTDTQYF. The CDR3 DNA reads TGTGCCACCGCTGTGGCTAGCGGAAGCACAGATACGCAGTATTTT.

The J gene is TRBJ1-2, the V gene TRBV9; D ambiguous. V shed 4 bases and J shed 4 bases, with 14 bases lying between them. The CDR3 is 14 amino acids. Germline V lookup: CDR1 SGDLS, CDR2 YYNGEE. The CDR3 reads CASSPGREIYGYTF. CDR3 DNA: TGTGCCAGCAGCCCTGGACGGGAGATCTATGGCTACACCTTC. Looking up the rest from reference TRBV9 and TRBJ1-2 gives the full variable domain: DSGVTQTPKHLITATGQRVTLRCSPRSGDLSVYWYQQSLDQGLQFLIQYYNGEERAKGNILERFSAQQFPDLHSELNLSSLELGDSALYFCASSPGREIYGYTFGSGTRLTVV.

The V gene is TRBV18, the J gene TRBJ1-3; TRBD1 might be the D (5 bases). V dropped 3 bases and J dropped 3 bases, with 9 bases sitting between them. The germline V gene has CDR1 KGHSH and CDR2 LQKENI. The CDR3 spans 14 residues. The CDR3 bases are TGTGCCAGCTCACCGCAGGGTTTTGGAAACACCATATATTTT. Residues: CASSPQGFGNTIYF.

This clone appeared a few times. This chain uses TRBV5-6 with TRBJ2-7; possibly TRBD1 for D (6 bases). With 3 bases removed from V and 2 bases from J, the gap between germline ends came to 15 bases. The germline V gene encodes CDR1 SGHDT and CDR2 YYEEEE. The length of the CDR3 is 15 residues. The CDR3 loop reads CASSSWTEITYEQYF. In nucleotides, the CDR3 is TGTGCCAGCAGCTCCTGGACAGAGATAACCTACGAGCAGTACTTC.

The chain combines TRBV3-1 (or the pseudogene TRBV3-2) with TRBJ1-4; possibly TRBD1 for D (6 bases). V was trimmed by 4 bases and J by 7 bases, leaving 16 bases between them. The CDR3 consists of 15 residues. CDR1 LGHDT and CDR2 YNNKEL come from the germline V gene (reference sequence). The CDR3 DNA follows: TGTGCCAGCAGCCGAATACAGGGAGTTCTTGAAAAACTGTTTTTT. It specifies CASSRIQGVLEKLFF.

The chain has TRBV12-3 or TRBV12-4 and TRBJ1-2; 9 bases line up with TRBD1. The CDR3 covers 13 residues. V trimming: 4 bases; J trimming: 5 bases; junction bases outside the gene matches: 2. CDR3 residues: CASSSTGGYGYTF. The CDR3 DNA is TGTGCCAGCAGTTCGACAGGGGGTTATGGCTACACCTTC.

The chain links TRBV5-1 to TRBJ1-4, with D perhaps TRBD1 (5 bases). Trimming shortened V by 3 bases and J by 3 bases, and 9 bases separated the two germline ends. The CDR3 contains 14 residues. CDR1 and CDR2 from the germline V gene are SGHRS and YFSETQ. This chain's CDR3 is CASSSTVSNEKLFF. The CDR3 DNA sequence: TGCGCCAGCAGCTCGACAGTTTCTAATGAAAAACTGTTTTTT.

This rearrangement joins TRBV27 to TRBJ2-4; TRBD1 agrees at 8 bases. The V segment lost 7 bases and the J segment 7 bases; nucleotides outside the gene matches: 6. Germline V gene data show CDR1 as MNHEY and CDR2 as SMNVEV (reference sequence). The CDR3 is 13 amino acids. DNA of the CDR3: TGTGCCAGCACGGACAGGGAACGGAACATTCAGTACTTC. It codes for CASTDRERNIQYF.

V gene TRBV4-3 combines with J gene TRBJ1-2; maybe TRBD1 (5 bases). CDR3 length: 15 amino acids. V was clipped by 0 bases and J by 9 bases, with 17 bases between them. Germline V lookup: CDR1 LGHNA, CDR2 YSLEER. The CDR3 sequence: CASSQDMSRVVRYTF. CDR3 coding DNA: TGCGCCAGCAGCCAAGATATGTCCAGGGTAGTACGCTACACCTTC.

The chain links TRBV28 to TRBJ1-5; a weak D match, TRBD1 (5 bases). CDR3 length equals 13 residues. Trimming took 6 bases from V and 4 from J, leaving 10 bases between them. Germline assignment: CDR1 MDHEN and CDR2 SYDVKM. The CDR3 reads CASRGLGNQPQHF. In DNA, the CDR3 is TGTGCCAGCAGGGGGCTAGGGAATCAGCCCCAGCATTTT.

The CDR3 sequence: CASSRGGDFADTQYF. The DNA of the CDR3 is TGTGCCAGCAGCCGTGGGGGGGACTTTGCAGATACGCAGTATTTT. The rearrangement links TRBV11-3 to TRBJ2-3; 7 positions agree with TRBD2. Germline lookup yields CDR1 SGHNT and CDR2 YENEEA. CDR3 length: 15 residues. The V gene end was trimmed by 5 bases and the J gene end by 4 bases; junction bases not matched to a gene: 9.

The V call is TRBV3-1 (or the pseudogene TRBV3-2), the J call TRBJ2-7, with 9 bases matching TRBD1. This CDR3 is built from 15 residues. Losses at the gene ends were 2 bases for V and 3 bases for J; bases not matched to a gene: 5. Germline-derived CDR1 and CDR2 are LGHDT and YNNKEL (reference sequence). The DNA of the CDR3 is TGTGCCAGCAGCCAACACGGGACAGGGATCTACGAGCAGTACTTC. It specifies CASSQHGTGIYEQYF.

The rearrangement links TRBV7-8 to TRBJ1-2; no reliable D call. Germline assignment: CDR1 SGHVS and CDR2 FQNEAQ. This CDR3 is built from 12 residues. The V gene lost 5 bases and the J gene lost 0 bases, with 4 bases spanning the gap. The CDR3 coding sequence is TGTGCCAGCAGCCCGGCTAACTATGGCTACACCTTC. This sequence encodes CASSPANYGYTF.

To note about this clone: The sample has other DNA sequences that encode this CDR3 too. The DNA for the CDR3 is TGTGCCAGCAGCTCGAGGGGTGGGGGGAACAATGAGCAGTTCTTC. This sequence encodes CASSSRGGGNNEQFF. The chain carries TRBV7-2 and TRBJ2-1; tentative D call: TRBD2 (6 bases). V was cut by 4 bases and J by 5 bases, with 15 bases left in between. CDR3 length: 15 amino acids. The germline V gene encodes CDR1 SGHTA and CDR2 FQGNSA. The entire variable domain, with the rest obtained from reference TRBV7-2 and TRBJ2-1, is as follows: GAGVSQSPSNKVTEKGKDVELRCDPISGHTALYWYRQSLGQGLEFLIYFQGNSAPDKSGLPSDRFSAERTGGSVSTLTIQRTQQEDSAVYLCASSSRGGGNNEQFFGPGTRLTVL.